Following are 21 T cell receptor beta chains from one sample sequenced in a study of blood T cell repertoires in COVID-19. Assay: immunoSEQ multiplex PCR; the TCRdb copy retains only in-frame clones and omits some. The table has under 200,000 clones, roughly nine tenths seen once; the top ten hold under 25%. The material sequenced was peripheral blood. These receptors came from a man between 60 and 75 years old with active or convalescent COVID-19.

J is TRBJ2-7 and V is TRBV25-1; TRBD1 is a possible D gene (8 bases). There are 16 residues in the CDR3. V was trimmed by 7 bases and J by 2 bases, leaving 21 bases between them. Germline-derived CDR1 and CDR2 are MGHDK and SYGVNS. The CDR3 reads CASTEGAGTGPYEQYF. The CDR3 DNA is TGTGCCAGCACCGAAGGAGCGGGGACAGGTCCCTACGAGCAGTACTTC.

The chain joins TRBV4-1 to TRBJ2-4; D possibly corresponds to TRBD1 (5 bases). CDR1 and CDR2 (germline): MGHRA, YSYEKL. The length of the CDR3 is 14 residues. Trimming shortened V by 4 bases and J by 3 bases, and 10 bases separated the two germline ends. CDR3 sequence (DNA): TGCGCCAGCAGCCCCAGGGCTGACAAAAACATTCAGTACTTC. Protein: CASSPRADKNIQYF.

In DNA, the CDR3 is TGTGCTAGTGGTACCACAGGGAACGAGCAGTACTTC. Amino acid sequence: CASGTTGNEQYF. The chain combines TRBV12-5 with TRBJ2-7; possible D gene TRBD1, 6 bases. Trimming stripped 5 bases from V and 5 bases from J, with 10 bases between. The CDR3 loop spans 12 amino acids. The V gene's germline CDR1 is LGHNT and CDR2 FRNRAP.

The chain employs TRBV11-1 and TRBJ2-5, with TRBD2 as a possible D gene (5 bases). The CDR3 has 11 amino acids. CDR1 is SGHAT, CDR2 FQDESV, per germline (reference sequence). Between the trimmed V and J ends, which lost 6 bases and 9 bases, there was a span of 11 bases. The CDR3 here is CASRPKRAQYF. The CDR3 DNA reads TGTGCCAGCAGACCCAAGAGGGCCCAGTACTTC.

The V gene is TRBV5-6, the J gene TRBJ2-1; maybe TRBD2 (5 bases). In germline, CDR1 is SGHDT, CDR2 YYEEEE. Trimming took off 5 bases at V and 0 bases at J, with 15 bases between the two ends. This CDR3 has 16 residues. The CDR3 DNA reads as TGTGCCAGCAGTTCTACAGCGGAGAGCTCCTACAATGAGCAGTTCTTC. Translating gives CASSSTAESSYNEQFF. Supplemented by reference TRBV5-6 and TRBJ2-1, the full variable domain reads DAGVTQSPTHLIKTRGQQVTLRCSPKSGHDTVSWYQQALGQGPQFIFQYYEEEERQRGNFPDRFSGHQFPNYSSELNVNALLLGDSALYLCASSSTAESSYNEQFFGPGTRLTVL.

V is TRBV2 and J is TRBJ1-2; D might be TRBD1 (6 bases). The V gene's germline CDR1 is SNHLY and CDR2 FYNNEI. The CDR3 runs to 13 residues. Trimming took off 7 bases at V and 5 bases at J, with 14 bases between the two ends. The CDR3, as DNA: TGTGCCAGCAATCAACAGGGCCCTTATGGCTACACCTTC. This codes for CASNQQGPYGYTF.

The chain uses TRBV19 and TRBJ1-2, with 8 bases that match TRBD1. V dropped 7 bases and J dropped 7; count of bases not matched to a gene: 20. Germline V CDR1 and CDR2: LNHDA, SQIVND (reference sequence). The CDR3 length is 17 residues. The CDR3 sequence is CASIQGQGAIGRGGYTF. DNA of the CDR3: TGTGCCAGTATTCAGGGGCAGGGGGCGATCGGTCGTGGTGGCTACACCTTC.

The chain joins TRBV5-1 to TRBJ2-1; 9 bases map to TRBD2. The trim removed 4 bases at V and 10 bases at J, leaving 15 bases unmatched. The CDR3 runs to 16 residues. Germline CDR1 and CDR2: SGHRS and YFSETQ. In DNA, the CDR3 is TGCGCCAGCAGCCCCTGGGGAGCGGGGGGCCTCTGGGAGCAGTTCTTC. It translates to CASSPWGAGGLWEQFF.

CDR3 sequence (DNA): TGTGCCAGCAGTTACGTTCCCTACCGAGAGCAGTTCTTC. Its protein product is CASSYVPYREQFF. This chain joins TRBV12-3 or TRBV12-4 and TRBJ2-1, with unresolved D. The CDR3 has 13 residues. Trimming removed 4 bases from V and 10 bases from J, with 14 bases in between.

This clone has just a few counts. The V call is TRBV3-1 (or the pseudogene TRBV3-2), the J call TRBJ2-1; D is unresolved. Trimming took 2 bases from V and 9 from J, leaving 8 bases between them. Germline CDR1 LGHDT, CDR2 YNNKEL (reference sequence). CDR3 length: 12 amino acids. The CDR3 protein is CASSQWPSEQFF. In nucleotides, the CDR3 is TGTGCCAGCAGCCAATGGCCCAGTGAGCAGTTCTTC.

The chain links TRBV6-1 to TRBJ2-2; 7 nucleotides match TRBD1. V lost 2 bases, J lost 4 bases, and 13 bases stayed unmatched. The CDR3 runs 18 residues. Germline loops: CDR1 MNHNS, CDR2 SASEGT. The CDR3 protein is CASSEILVRDSLTGELFF. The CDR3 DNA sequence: TGTGCCAGCAGTGAAATTTTGGTCCGGGACAGTCTCACCGGGGAGCTGTTTTTT.

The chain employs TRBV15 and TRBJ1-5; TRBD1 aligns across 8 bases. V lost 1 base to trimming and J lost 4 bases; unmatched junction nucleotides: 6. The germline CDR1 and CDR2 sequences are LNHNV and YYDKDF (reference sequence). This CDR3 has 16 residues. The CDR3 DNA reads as TGTGCCACCAGCAGAGGTGCAGGGGGCAGGAATCAGCCCCAGCATTTT. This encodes CATSRGAGGRNQPQHF.

The CDR3 DNA reads as TGTGCCAGCAGCTACGCGGGCGGGGGGAGCACAGATACGCAGTATTTT. It translates to CASSYAGGGSTDTQYF. This sequence joins TRBV7-9 and TRBJ2-3, with 8 bases aligning to TRBD2. The ends lost 4 bases at V and 0 bases at J; junction bases unmatched: 6. This CDR3 is 16 amino acids long. From germline, CDR1 is SEHNR and CDR2 FQNEAQ (reference sequence).

For the CDR3, the DNA is TGTGCCAGCGGTATAACAGGGGGCGTAGGCACCGGGGAGCTGTTTTTT. Protein: CASGITGGVGTGELFF. This chain uses TRBV2 with TRBJ2-2; 9 positions agree with TRBD1. Germline assignment: CDR1 SNHLY and CDR2 FYNNEI. Trimming cost V 8 bases and J 4 bases; bases outside gene matches: 11. This CDR3 contains 16 residues.

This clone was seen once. The chain's CDR3 is CASSLEAGHTDTQYF. The CDR3 DNA follows: TGTGCCAGCAGCTTAGAGGCGGGCCACACAGATACGCAGTATTTT. The chain combines TRBV13 with TRBJ2-3; possible D gene TRBD2, 5 bases. This CDR3 has 15 amino acids. The V end was cut by 1 base, the J end by 2 bases, with 10 bases between. Germline-derived CDR1 and CDR2 are PRHDT and FYEKMQ (reference sequence).

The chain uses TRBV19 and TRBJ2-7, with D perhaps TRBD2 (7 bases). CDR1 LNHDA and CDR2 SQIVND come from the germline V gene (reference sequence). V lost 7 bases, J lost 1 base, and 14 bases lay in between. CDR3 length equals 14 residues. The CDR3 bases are TGTGCCAGTACAAAGGGGGGGTCTTCCTACGAGCAGTACTTC. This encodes CASTKGGSSYEQYF. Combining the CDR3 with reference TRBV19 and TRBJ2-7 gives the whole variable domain DGGITQSPKYLFRKEGQNVTLSCEQNLNHDAMYWYRQDPGQGLRLIYYSQIVNDFQKGDIAEGYSVSREKKESFPLTVTSAQKNPTAFYLCASTKGGSSYEQYFGPGTRLTVT.

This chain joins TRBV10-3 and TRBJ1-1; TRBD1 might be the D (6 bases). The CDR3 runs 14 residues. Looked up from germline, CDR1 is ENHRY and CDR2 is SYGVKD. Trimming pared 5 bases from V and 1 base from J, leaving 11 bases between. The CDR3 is CAISKGTPNTEAFF. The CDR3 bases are TGTGCCATCAGTAAGGGGACACCGAACACTGAAGCTTTCTTT.

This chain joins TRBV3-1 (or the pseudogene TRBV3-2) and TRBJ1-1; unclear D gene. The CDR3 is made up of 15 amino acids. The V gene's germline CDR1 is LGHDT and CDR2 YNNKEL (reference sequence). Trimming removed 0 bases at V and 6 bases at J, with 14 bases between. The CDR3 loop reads CASSQEVQGRAEAFF. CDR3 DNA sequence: TGTGCCAGCAGCCAAGAGGTTCAAGGGAGGGCTGAAGCTTTCTTT.

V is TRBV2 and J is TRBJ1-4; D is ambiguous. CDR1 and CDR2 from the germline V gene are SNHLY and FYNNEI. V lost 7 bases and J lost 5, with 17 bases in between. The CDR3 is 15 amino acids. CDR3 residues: CASNKDGRENEKLFF. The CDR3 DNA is TGTGCCAGCAATAAGGACGGGAGGGAAAATGAAAAACTGTTTTTT.

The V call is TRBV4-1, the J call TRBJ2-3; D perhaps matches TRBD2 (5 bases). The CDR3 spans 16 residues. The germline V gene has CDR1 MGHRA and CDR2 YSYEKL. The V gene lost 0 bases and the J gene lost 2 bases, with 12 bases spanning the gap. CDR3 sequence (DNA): TGCGCCAGCAGCCAAGAATCCAGCGGACCCACAGATACGCAGTATTTT. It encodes CASSQESSGPTDTQYF.

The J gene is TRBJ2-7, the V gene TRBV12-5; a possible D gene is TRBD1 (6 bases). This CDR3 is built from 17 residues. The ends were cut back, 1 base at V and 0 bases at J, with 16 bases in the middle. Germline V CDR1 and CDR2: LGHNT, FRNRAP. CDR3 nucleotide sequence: TGTGCTAGTGGTTTGGGGGGTCGGACGGACAGCTCCTACGAGCAGTACTTC. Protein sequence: CASGLGGRTDSSYEQYF. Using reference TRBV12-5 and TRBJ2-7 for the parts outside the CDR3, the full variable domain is DARVTQTPRHKVTEMGQEVTMRCQPILGHNTVFWYRQTMMQGLELLAYFRNRAPLDDSGMPKDRFSAEMPDATLATLKIQPSEPRDSAVYFCASGLGGRTDSSYEQYFGPGTRLTVT.